Described below is a single T cell receptor beta chain sequence and its context. The data are from a study of control samples from healthy donors and cancer patients. The germline gives CDR1 MDHEN, CDR2 SYDVKM. This CDR3 spans 16 amino acids. Between the trimmed V and J ends, which lost 3 bases and 3 bases, there was a span of 17 bases. Generated by immunoSEQ multiplex PCR, the TCRdb table keeps only in-frame clones and is missing some. The sample carries around 30,000 clones, roughly nine tenths recorded once. Material: PBMCs. The chain has TRBV28 and TRBJ1-2; D unresolved. The clonotype comes from a woman in her thirties or forties with lung cancer. CDR3 sequence: CASSFGRISSHYGYTF. The CDR3 DNA reads TGTGCCAGCAGTTTCGGTAGGATCTCAAGTCACTATGGCTACACCTTC.